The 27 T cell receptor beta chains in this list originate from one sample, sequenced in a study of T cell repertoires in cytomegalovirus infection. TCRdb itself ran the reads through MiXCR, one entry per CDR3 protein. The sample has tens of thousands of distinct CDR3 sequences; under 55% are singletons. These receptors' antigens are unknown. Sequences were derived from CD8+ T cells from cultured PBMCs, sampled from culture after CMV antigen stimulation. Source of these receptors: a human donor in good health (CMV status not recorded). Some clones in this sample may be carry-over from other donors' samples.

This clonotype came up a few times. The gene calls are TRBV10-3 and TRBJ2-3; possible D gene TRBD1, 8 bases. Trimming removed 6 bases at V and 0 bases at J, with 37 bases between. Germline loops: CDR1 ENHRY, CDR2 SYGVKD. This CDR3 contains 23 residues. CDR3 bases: TGTGCCATCAGGGAGAAACTTCACGGACAGGGCGCCACGGGGGGATCTAGCACAGATACGCAGTATTTT. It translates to CAIREKLHGQGATGGSSTDTQYF.

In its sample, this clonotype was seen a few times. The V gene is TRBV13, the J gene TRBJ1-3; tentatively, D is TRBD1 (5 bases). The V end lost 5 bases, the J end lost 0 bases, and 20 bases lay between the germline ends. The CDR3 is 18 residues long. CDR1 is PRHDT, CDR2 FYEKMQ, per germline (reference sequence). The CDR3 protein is CASSPGATDTRSGNTIYF. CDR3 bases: TGTGCCAGCAGCCCAGGCGCGACAGACACCCGCTCTGGAAACACCATATATTTT.

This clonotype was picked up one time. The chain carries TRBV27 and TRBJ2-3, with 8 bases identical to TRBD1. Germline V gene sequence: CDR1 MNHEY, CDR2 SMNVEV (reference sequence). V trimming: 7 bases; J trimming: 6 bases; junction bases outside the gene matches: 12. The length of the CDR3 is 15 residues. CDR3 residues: CASMGQAEKTDTQYF. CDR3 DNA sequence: TGTGCCAGCATGGGACAGGCTGAAAAAACCGATACGCAGTATTTT.

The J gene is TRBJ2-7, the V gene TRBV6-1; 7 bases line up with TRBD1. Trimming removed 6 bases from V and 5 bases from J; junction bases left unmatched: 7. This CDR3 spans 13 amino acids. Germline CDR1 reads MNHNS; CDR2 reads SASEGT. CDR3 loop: CASSHTGVHEQYF. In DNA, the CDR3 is TGTGCCAGCAGCCATACAGGGGTCCACGAGCAGTACTTC.

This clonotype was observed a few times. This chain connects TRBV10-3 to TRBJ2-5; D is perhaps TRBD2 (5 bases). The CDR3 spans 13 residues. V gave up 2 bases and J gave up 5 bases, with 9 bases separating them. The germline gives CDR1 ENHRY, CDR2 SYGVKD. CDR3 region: CAISEEGGETQYF. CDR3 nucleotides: TGTGCCATCAGTGAGGAGGGTGGGGAGACCCAGTACTTC.

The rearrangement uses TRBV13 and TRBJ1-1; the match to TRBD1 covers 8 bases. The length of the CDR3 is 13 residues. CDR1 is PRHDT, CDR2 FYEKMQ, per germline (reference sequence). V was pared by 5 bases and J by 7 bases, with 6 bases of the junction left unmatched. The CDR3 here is CASSRGQGLEAFF. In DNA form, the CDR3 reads TGTGCCAGCAGCCGCGGACAGGGACTTGAAGCTTTCTTT.

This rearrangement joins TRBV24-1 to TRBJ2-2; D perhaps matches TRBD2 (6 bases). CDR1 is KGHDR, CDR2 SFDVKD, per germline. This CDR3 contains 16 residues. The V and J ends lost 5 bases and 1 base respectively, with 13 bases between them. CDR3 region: CATSGEGTENTGELFF. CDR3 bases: TGTGCCACCAGTGGTGAGGGGACTGAGAACACCGGGGAGCTGTTTTTT.

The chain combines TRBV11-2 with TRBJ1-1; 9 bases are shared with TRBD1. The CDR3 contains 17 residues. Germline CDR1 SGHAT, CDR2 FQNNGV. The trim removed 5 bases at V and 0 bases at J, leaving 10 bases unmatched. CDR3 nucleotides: TGTGCCAGCAGCCTCTGGACAGGGGAGGCAATGAACACTGAAGCTTTCTTT. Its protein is CASSLWTGEAMNTEAFF.

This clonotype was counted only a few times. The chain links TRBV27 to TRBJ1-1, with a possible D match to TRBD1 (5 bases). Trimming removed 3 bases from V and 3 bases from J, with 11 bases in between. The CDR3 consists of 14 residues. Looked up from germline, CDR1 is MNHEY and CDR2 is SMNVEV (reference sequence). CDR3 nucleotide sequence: TGTGCCAGCAGTTTCATACCCAGGGACACTGAAGCTTTCTTT. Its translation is CASSFIPRDTEAFF.

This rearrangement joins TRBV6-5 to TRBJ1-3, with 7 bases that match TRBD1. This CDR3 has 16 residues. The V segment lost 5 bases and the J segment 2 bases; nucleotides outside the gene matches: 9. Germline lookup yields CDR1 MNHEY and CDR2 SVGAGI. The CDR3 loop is CASSDIPGGPGNTIYF. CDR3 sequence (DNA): TGTGCCAGCAGTGACATCCCAGGGGGACCTGGAAACACCATATATTTT.

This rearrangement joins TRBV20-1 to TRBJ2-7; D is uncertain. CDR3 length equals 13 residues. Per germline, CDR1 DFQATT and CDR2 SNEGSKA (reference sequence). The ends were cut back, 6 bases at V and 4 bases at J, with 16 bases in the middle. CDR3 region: CSAREDTTYEQYF. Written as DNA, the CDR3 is TGCAGTGCAAGGGAAGACACTACGTACGAGCAGTACTTC.

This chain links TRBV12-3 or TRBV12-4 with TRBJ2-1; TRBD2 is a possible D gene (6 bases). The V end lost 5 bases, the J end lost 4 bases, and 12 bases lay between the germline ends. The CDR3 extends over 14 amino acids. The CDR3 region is CASSASGSYNEQFF. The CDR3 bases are TGTGCCAGCAGTGCGAGCGGGTCTTACAATGAGCAGTTCTTC.

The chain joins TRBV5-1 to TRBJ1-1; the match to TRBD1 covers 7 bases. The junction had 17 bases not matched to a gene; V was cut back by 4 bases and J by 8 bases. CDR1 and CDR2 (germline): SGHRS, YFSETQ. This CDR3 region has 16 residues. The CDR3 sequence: CASSQTPGTAYVEAFF. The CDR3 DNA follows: TGCGCCAGCAGCCAAACTCCGGGGACAGCTTATGTCGAAGCTTTCTTT.

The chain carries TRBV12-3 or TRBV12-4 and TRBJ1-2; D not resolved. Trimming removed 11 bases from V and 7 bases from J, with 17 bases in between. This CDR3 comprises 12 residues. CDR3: CASHVAIGGYTF. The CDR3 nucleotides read TGTGCCTCCCACGTGGCAATTGGTGGCTACACCTTC.

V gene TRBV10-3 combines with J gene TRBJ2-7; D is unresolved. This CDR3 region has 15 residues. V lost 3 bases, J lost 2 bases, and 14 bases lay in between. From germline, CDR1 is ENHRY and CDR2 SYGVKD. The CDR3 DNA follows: TGTGCCATCAGTGACCACAGACAACCCCCCTACGAGCAGTACTTC. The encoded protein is CAISDHRQPPYEQYF.

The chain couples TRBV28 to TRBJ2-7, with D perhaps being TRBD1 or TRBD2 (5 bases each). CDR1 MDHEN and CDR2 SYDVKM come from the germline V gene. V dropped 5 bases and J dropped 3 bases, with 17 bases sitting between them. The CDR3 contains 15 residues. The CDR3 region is CASSGIQRGNYEQYF. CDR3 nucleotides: TGTGCCAGCAGTGGCATTCAGAGGGGAAACTACGAGCAGTACTTC. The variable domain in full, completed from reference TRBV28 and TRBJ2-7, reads DVKVTQSSRYLVKRTGEKVFLECVQDMDHENMFWYRQDPGLGLRLIYFSYDVKMKEKGDIPEGYSVSREKKERFSLILESASTNQTSMYLCASSGIQRGNYEQYFGPGTRLTVT.

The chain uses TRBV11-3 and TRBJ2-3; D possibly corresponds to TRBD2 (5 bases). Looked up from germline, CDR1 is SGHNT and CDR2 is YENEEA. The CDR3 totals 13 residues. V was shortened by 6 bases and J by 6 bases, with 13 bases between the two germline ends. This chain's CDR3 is CASSSLGEDTQYF. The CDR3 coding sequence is TGTGCCAGCAGTTCTCTTGGGGAGGATACGCAGTATTTT.

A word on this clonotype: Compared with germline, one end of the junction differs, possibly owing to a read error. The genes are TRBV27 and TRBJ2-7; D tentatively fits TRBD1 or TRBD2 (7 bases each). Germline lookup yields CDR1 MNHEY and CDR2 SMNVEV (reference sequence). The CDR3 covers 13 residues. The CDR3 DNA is TGTGCCAGCAGTTATGGCCAGGGGGGGGTGAGGCGCTTC. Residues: CASSYGQGGVRRF.

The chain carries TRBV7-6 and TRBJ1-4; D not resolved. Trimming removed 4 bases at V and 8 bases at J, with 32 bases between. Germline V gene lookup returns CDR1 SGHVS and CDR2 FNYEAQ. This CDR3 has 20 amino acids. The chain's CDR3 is CASSSHPIRRETIRGEKLFF. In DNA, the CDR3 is TGTGCCAGCAGCTCCCACCCCATCCGACGGGAAACCATTCGCGGCGAAAAACTGTTTTTT.

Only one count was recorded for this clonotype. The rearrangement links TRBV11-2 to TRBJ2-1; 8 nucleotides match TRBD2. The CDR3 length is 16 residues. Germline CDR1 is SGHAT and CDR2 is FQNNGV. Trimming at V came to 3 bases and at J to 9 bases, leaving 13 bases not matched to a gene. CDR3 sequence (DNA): TGTGCCAGCAGCTTCCGGGGCGGGGGGTATAGGAGTGAGCAGTTCTTC. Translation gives CASSFRGGGYRSEQFF.

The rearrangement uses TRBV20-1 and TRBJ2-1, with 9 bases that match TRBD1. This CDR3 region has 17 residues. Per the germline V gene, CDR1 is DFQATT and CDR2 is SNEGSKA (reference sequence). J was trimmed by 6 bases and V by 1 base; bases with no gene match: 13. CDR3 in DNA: TGCAGTGCTAGAGGCTACAGGGGACAGGGAGAAAGCAATGAGCAGTTCTTC. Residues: CSARGYRGQGESNEQFF.

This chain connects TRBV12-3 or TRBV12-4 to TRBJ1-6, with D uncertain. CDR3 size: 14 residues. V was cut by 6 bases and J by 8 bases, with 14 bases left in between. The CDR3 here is CASRAAGEYSPLHF. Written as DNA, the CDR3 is TGTGCCAGCAGGGCGGCAGGAGAGTATTCACCCCTCCACTTT.

The CDR3 DNA is TGCGCCAGCAGCCAAGATTGGAGGCTAGGCCCCTACAATGAGCAGTTCTTC. Protein: CASSQDWRLGPYNEQFF. This chain links TRBV4-1 with TRBJ2-1; D possibly corresponds to TRBD2 (5 bases). Germline CDR1 and CDR2: MGHRA and YSYEKL. Trimming left V 0 bases short and J 2 bases short, with 14 bases between. The CDR3 loop spans 17 amino acids.

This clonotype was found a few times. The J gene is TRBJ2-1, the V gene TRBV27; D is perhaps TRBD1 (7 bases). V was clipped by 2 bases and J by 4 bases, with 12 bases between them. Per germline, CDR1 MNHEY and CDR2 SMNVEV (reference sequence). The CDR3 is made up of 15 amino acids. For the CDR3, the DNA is TGTGCCAGCAGTTTAGGGGCAGGGGGGTACAATGAGCAGTTCTTC. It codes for CASSLGAGGYNEQFF.

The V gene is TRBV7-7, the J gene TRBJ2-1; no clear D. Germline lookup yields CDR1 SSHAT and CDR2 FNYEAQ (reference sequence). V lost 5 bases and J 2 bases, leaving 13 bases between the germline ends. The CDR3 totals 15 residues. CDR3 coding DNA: TGTGCCAGCAGCCGCGGCTCGGCGACCTACAATGAGCAGTTCTTC. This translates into CASSRGSATYNEQFF. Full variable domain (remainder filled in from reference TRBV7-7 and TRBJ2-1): GAGVSQSPRYKVTKRGQDVTLRCDPISSHATLYWYQQALGQGPEFLTYFNYEAQPDKSGLPSDRFSAERPEGSISTLTIQRTEQRDSAMYRCASSRGSATYNEQFFGPGTRLTVL.

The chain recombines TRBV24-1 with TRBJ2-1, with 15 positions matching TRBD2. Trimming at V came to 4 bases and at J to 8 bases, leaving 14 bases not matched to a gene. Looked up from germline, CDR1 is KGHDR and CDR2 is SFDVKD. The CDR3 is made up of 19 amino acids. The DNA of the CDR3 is TGTGCCACCAGTGACCGCTACCTGGGACTAGCGGGAGGATTCGATGAGCAGTTCTTC. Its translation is CATSDRYLGLAGGFDEQFF.

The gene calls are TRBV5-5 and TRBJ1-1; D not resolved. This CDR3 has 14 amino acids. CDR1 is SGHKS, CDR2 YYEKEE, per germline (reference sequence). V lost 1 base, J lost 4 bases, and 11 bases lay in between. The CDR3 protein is CASSLTRKGTEAFF. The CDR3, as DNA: TGTGCCAGCAGCTTGACCCGCAAGGGCACTGAAGCTTTCTTT.